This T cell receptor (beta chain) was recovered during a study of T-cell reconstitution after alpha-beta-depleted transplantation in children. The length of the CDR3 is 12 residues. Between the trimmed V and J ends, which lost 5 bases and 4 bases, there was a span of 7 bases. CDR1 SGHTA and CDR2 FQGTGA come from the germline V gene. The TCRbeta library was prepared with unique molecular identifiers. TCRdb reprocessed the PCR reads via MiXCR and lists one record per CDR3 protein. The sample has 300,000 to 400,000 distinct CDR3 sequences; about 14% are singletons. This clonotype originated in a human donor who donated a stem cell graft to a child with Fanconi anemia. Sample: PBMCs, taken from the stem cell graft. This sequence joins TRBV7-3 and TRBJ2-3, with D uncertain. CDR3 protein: CASSAQADTQYF. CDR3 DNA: TGTGCCAGCAGCGCACAAGCAGATACGCAGTATTTT.